This is a list of T cell receptor beta chains from one sample in a study of blood T cell repertoires in COVID-19. TCRdb's table, derived via immunoSEQ multiplex PCR, lists solely in-frame clones and lacks some. The sample yields about 110,000 clones, about 80% seen once. Sequenced input: peripheral blood. The origin of the receptors is a woman aged 55-69 years with acute or convalescent COVID-19. CDR3s include the opening cysteine and the closing phenylalanine or tryptophan. Fields, in order: D gene, CDR3 length, V gene, clone size, J gene, CDR3 DNA, CDR3 protein. D genes are given only for firm matches. Clone size is stated in some rows and not others, as once, few, many or a class when expanded.

d_call: TRBD2; cdr3_length: 16; v_call: TRBV7-8; clone_size: once; j_call: TRBJ2-5; cdr3_nt: TGTGCCAGCACCACCGGGGTAGCGGGCCCCCAGGAGACCCAGTACTTC; cdr3_aa: CASTTGVAGPQETQYF
d_call: -; cdr3_length: 13; v_call: TRBV5-1; clone_size: -; j_call: TRBJ1-6; cdr3_nt: TGCGCCAGCTCAGGCCTCCCAAATTCACCCCTCCACTTT; cdr3_aa: CASSGLPNSPLHF
d_call: -; cdr3_length: 13; v_call: TRBV19; clone_size: -; j_call: TRBJ1-2; cdr3_nt: TGTGCCAGTAGCGGATCAGGGGTCCAAGGCTACACCTTC; cdr3_aa: CASSGSGVQGYTF
d_call: -; cdr3_length: 18; v_call: TRBV19; clone_size: once; j_call: TRBJ2-3; cdr3_nt: TGTGCCAGTAGTTTCTCCCCTCGAGGGCGGGTCAGCACAGATACGCAGTATTTT; cdr3_aa: CASSFSPRGRVSTDTQYF
d_call: -; cdr3_length: 17; v_call: TRBV18; clone_size: -; j_call: TRBJ1-5; cdr3_nt: TGTGCCAGCTCACCGGCCGACAACCCCCCTAGCAATCAGCCCCAGCATTTT; cdr3_aa: CASSPADNPPSNQPQHF
d_call: TRBD2; cdr3_length: 15; v_call: TRBV6-2/TRBV6-3; clone_size: once; j_call: TRBJ2-3; cdr3_nt: TGTGCCAGCAGCCCCACTAGCGGCCTCACAGATACGCAGTATTTT; cdr3_aa: CASSPTSGLTDTQYF
d_call: TRBD1; cdr3_length: 15; v_call: TRBV18; clone_size: -; j_call: TRBJ2-3; cdr3_nt: TGTGCCAGCTCACCCGGACAGGGGGCTGTAGATACGCAGTATTTT; cdr3_aa: CASSPGQGAVDTQYF
d_call: -; cdr3_length: 16; v_call: TRBV4-1; clone_size: -; j_call: TRBJ2-7; cdr3_nt: TGCGCCAGCAGCCAAGAATCACAGACCGGATCCTACGAGCAGTACTTC; cdr3_aa: CASSQESQTGSYEQYF
d_call: TRBD1; cdr3_length: 15; v_call: TRBV18; clone_size: -; j_call: TRBJ1-6; cdr3_nt: TGTGCCAGCTCACCCCCGGGACAGGGTGATTCACCCCTCCACTTT; cdr3_aa: CASSPPGQGDSPLHF
d_call: -; cdr3_length: 15; v_call: TRBV10-2; clone_size: -; j_call: TRBJ1-5; cdr3_nt: TGCGCCAGCAGTGAGTCGGGACACCGCAATCAGCCCCAGCATTTT; cdr3_aa: CASSESGHRNQPQHF
d_call: -; cdr3_length: 16; v_call: TRBV19; clone_size: -; j_call: TRBJ1-4; cdr3_nt: TGTGCCAGTAGTATACAAGGGGGTTTCACTAATGAAAAACTGTTTTTT; cdr3_aa: CASSIQGGFTNEKLFF
d_call: TRBD1; cdr3_length: 15; v_call: TRBV29-1; clone_size: -; j_call: TRBJ2-5; cdr3_nt: TGCAGCGTTGAAGATTGGACAGGGGGAGGGGAGACCCAGTACTTC; cdr3_aa: CSVEDWTGGGETQYF
d_call: -; cdr3_length: 14; v_call: TRBV2; clone_size: -; j_call: TRBJ1-5; cdr3_nt: TGTGCCAGCAAAGCGGGGACAAGCAATCAGCCCCAGCATTTT; cdr3_aa: CASKAGTSNQPQHF
d_call: -; cdr3_length: 15; v_call: TRBV6-5; clone_size: -; j_call: TRBJ1-1; cdr3_nt: TGTGCCAGCAGGGTGGACAGCTCAATGAACACTGAAGCTTTCTTT; cdr3_aa: CASRVDSSMNTEAFF
d_call: TRBD2; cdr3_length: 14; v_call: TRBV6-5; clone_size: -; j_call: TRBJ2-7; cdr3_nt: TGTGCCAGCAGCCGACTAGCGGGAGGATACGAGCAGTACTTC; cdr3_aa: CASSRLAGGYEQYF
d_call: TRBD1; cdr3_length: 15; v_call: TRBV6-5; clone_size: -; j_call: TRBJ1-5; cdr3_nt: TGTGCCAGCAATAGGGACAGGGGAGTTAGTCAGCCCCAGCATTTT; cdr3_aa: CASNRDRGVSQPQHF
d_call: TRBD1; cdr3_length: 15; v_call: TRBV5-1; clone_size: -; j_call: TRBJ2-2; cdr3_nt: TGCGCCAGCAGCCAGGGACAGGGGGACACCGGGGAGCTGTTTTTT; cdr3_aa: CASSQGQGDTGELFF
d_call: -; cdr3_length: 12; v_call: TRBV6-5; clone_size: -; j_call: TRBJ1-2; cdr3_nt: TGTGCCAGTTCGACGCCCCGGGGGGGCTACACCTTC; cdr3_aa: CASSTPRGGYTF
d_call: -; cdr3_length: 21; v_call: TRBV19; clone_size: -; j_call: TRBJ1-1; cdr3_nt: TGTGCCAGTAGTATTGGTCTTTTCTTTTGGGACACCGGCGCGAAGAGCACTGAAGCTTTCTTT; cdr3_aa: CASSIGLFFWDTGAKSTEAFF
d_call: TRBD1; cdr3_length: 15; v_call: TRBV25-1; clone_size: -; j_call: TRBJ1-6; cdr3_nt: TGTGCCAGCAGCGGGACAGTCGACTATAATTCACCCCTCCACTTT; cdr3_aa: CASSGTVDYNSPLHF
d_call: -; cdr3_length: 15; v_call: TRBV30; clone_size: -; j_call: TRBJ1-1; cdr3_nt: TGTGCCTGGAGTGTACCGGGCAGGGTGAACACTGAAGCTTTCTTT; cdr3_aa: CAWSVPGRVNTEAFF
d_call: -; cdr3_length: 13; v_call: TRBV12-3/TRBV12-4; clone_size: -; j_call: TRBJ2-6; cdr3_nt: TGTGCCAGCAGCCACTCTGGGGCCAACGTCCTGACTTTC; cdr3_aa: CASSHSGANVLTF
d_call: -; cdr3_length: 14; v_call: TRBV6-5; clone_size: -; j_call: TRBJ2-7; cdr3_nt: TGTGCCAGCAGCCCCTGGGGGGAAATGAGCGAGCAGTACTTC; cdr3_aa: CASSPWGEMSEQYF
d_call: -; cdr3_length: 15; v_call: TRBV5-6; clone_size: -; j_call: TRBJ1-1; cdr3_nt: TGTGCCAGCAGCTTGGTTGCGTTAATGAACACTGAAGCTTTCTTT; cdr3_aa: CASSLVALMNTEAFF
d_call: -; cdr3_length: 15; v_call: TRBV27; clone_size: -; j_call: TRBJ1-1; cdr3_nt: TGTGCCAGCAGTTTAGTATTTTACGGGAACACTGAAGCTTTCTTT; cdr3_aa: CASSLVFYGNTEAFF
d_call: -; cdr3_length: 15; v_call: TRBV5-1; clone_size: -; j_call: TRBJ1-5; cdr3_nt: TGCGCCAGCAGCCCAGAAGGCAGGGGCAATCAGCCCCAGCATTTT; cdr3_aa: CASSPEGRGNQPQHF
d_call: -; cdr3_length: 14; v_call: TRBV5-4; clone_size: -; j_call: TRBJ1-1; cdr3_nt: TGTGCCAGTCGCCTTCCGGAGGGGAACACTGAAGCTTTCTTT; cdr3_aa: CASRLPEGNTEAFF
d_call: TRBD2; cdr3_length: 15; v_call: TRBV11-2; clone_size: -; j_call: TRBJ2-2; cdr3_nt: TGTGCCAGCAGCTGGACTAGCGGGAACACCGGGGAGCTGTTTTTT; cdr3_aa: CASSWTSGNTGELFF
d_call: TRBD2; cdr3_length: 17; v_call: TRBV19; clone_size: -; j_call: TRBJ2-1; cdr3_nt: TGTGCCACAACAGACAGGGGACTAGCGGGAGGGCCGGTTGAGCAGTTCTTC; cdr3_aa: CATTDRGLAGGPVEQFF
d_call: TRBD2; cdr3_length: 16; v_call: TRBV7-3; clone_size: few; j_call: TRBJ2-1; cdr3_nt: TGTGCCAGCAGCCCGTCTAGCGGGAGGGCCCTCAATGAGCAGTTCTTC; cdr3_aa: CASSPSSGRALNEQFF
d_call: -; cdr3_length: 16; v_call: TRBV10-2; clone_size: -; j_call: TRBJ1-4; cdr3_nt: TGCGCCAGCATGGCAGGTACCGATGCAACTAATGAAAAACTGTTTTTT; cdr3_aa: CASMAGTDATNEKLFF
d_call: TRBD2; cdr3_length: 18; v_call: TRBV9; clone_size: -; j_call: TRBJ2-7; cdr3_nt: TGTGCCAGCAGCGAGGGACTAGCGGGGCCTCAAATCTCCTACGAGCAGTACTTC; cdr3_aa: CASSEGLAGPQISYEQYF
d_call: -; cdr3_length: 14; v_call: TRBV25-1; clone_size: few; j_call: TRBJ2-2; cdr3_nt: TGTGCCAGCAGTTCCAGGGTGAACACCGGGGAGCTGTTTTTT; cdr3_aa: CASSSRVNTGELFF
d_call: TRBD1; cdr3_length: 16; v_call: TRBV19; clone_size: -; j_call: TRBJ2-5; cdr3_nt: TGTGCCAGTAGTCCCAAAGACAGGGATGGCGAAGAGACCCAGTACTTC; cdr3_aa: CASSPKDRDGEETQYF
d_call: -; cdr3_length: 14; v_call: TRBV5-1; clone_size: once; j_call: TRBJ1-1; cdr3_nt: TGCGCCAGCAGCTTCCAACAAGGAGAGACTGAAGCTTTCTTT; cdr3_aa: CASSFQQGETEAFF
d_call: TRBD1; cdr3_length: 15; v_call: TRBV9; clone_size: -; j_call: TRBJ1-2; cdr3_nt: TGTGCCAGCAGCTCCCACCCCGGGACAGATTATGGCTACACCTTC; cdr3_aa: CASSSHPGTDYGYTF
d_call: -; cdr3_length: 15; v_call: TRBV7-6; clone_size: -; j_call: TRBJ2-2; cdr3_nt: TGTGCCAGCAGCACTATACAGGGGAACACCGGGGAGCTGTTTTTT; cdr3_aa: CASSTIQGNTGELFF
d_call: TRBD2; cdr3_length: 16; v_call: TRBV7-3; clone_size: -; j_call: TRBJ2-3; cdr3_nt: TGTGCCAGCAGCTTGGGACTAGCGGGAAGCACAGATACGCAGTATTTT; cdr3_aa: CASSLGLAGSTDTQYF
d_call: -; cdr3_length: 13; v_call: TRBV30; clone_size: -; j_call: TRBJ2-7; cdr3_nt: TGTGCCTGGGTCCAAAAGCAGGGGAGTGAGCAGTACTTC; cdr3_aa: CAWVQKQGSEQYF
d_call: -; cdr3_length: 15; v_call: TRBV14; clone_size: -; j_call: TRBJ1-3; cdr3_nt: TGTGCCAGCAGCATGACACGGTCCTCTGGAAACACCATATATTTT; cdr3_aa: CASSMTRSSGNTIYF
d_call: -; cdr3_length: 13; v_call: TRBV30; clone_size: -; j_call: TRBJ1-6; cdr3_nt: TGTGCCTGGAGCACAGGGTATAATTCACCCCTCCACTTT; cdr3_aa: CAWSTGYNSPLHF
d_call: TRBD1; cdr3_length: 15; v_call: TRBV11-3; clone_size: -; j_call: TRBJ1-2; cdr3_nt: TGTGCCAGCAGCTCAGCGGGACAGGATAAGGGGGGCTACACCTTC; cdr3_aa: CASSSAGQDKGGYTF
d_call: TRBD1; cdr3_length: 14; v_call: TRBV7-3; clone_size: -; j_call: TRBJ2-7; cdr3_nt: TGTGCCAGCAGCTTAGGCCGGGACAGGGGGCAGCAGTACTTC; cdr3_aa: CASSLGRDRGQQYF
d_call: -; cdr3_length: 11; v_call: TRBV5-1; clone_size: -; j_call: TRBJ2-5; cdr3_nt: TGCGCCAGCCGGGATCAAGAGACCCAGTACTTC; cdr3_aa: CASRDQETQYF
d_call: TRBD1; cdr3_length: 12; v_call: TRBV29-1; clone_size: -; j_call: TRBJ1-2; cdr3_nt: TGCAGCGTTTCGGGACAGGGAAGGGGCTACACCTTC; cdr3_aa: CSVSGQGRGYTF
d_call: -; cdr3_length: 13; v_call: TRBV7-9; clone_size: -; j_call: TRBJ2-7; cdr3_nt: TGTGCCAGCAGCCCCCAGGGTCTCTACGAGCAGTACTTC; cdr3_aa: CASSPQGLYEQYF
d_call: TRBD1; cdr3_length: 17; v_call: TRBV10-3; clone_size: -; j_call: TRBJ1-2; cdr3_nt: TGTGCCATCAGTCCCGGGACAGGGACGTCTTTGAACTATGGCTACACCTTC; cdr3_aa: CAISPGTGTSLNYGYTF
d_call: TRBD1; cdr3_length: 17; v_call: TRBV6-1; clone_size: -; j_call: TRBJ1-2; cdr3_nt: TGTGCCAGCAGTGAGGCCGGACAGGGGGCTTTTAACTATGGCTACACCTTC; cdr3_aa: CASSEAGQGAFNYGYTF
d_call: -; cdr3_length: 16; v_call: TRBV5-4; clone_size: -; j_call: TRBJ2-7; cdr3_nt: TGTGCCAGCAGCTTGTCGGGGGGCCGGGGCTCCTACGAGCAGTACTTC; cdr3_aa: CASSLSGGRGSYEQYF
d_call: TRBD1; cdr3_length: 14; v_call: TRBV6-6; clone_size: few; j_call: TRBJ1-2; cdr3_nt: TGTGCCAGCAGTTACGAAGGCAGGGACAGTGGCTACACCTTC; cdr3_aa: CASSYEGRDSGYTF
d_call: -; cdr3_length: 14; v_call: TRBV6-1; clone_size: -; j_call: TRBJ1-5; cdr3_nt: TGTGCCAGCAGTGAAAGGGCAGGGGATCAGCCCCAGCATTTT; cdr3_aa: CASSERAGDQPQHF
d_call: TRBD2; cdr3_length: 16; v_call: TRBV9; clone_size: -; j_call: TRBJ2-5; cdr3_nt: TGTGCCAGCAGCCCCCGGCCACGCGGGGGGTTGGAGACCCAGTACTTC; cdr3_aa: CASSPRPRGGLETQYF
d_call: TRBD2; cdr3_length: 16; v_call: TRBV4-2; clone_size: -; j_call: TRBJ2-1; cdr3_nt: TGTGCCAGCAGCCAAGATACTAGCGGGAGCTACAATGAGCAGTTCTTC; cdr3_aa: CASSQDTSGSYNEQFF
d_call: -; cdr3_length: 16; v_call: TRBV18; clone_size: -; j_call: TRBJ2-3; cdr3_nt: TGTGCCAGCTCACCTCTGTTAGCAACTAGCACAGATACGCAGTATTTT; cdr3_aa: CASSPLLATSTDTQYF
d_call: TRBD1; cdr3_length: 16; v_call: TRBV19; clone_size: -; j_call: TRBJ1-5; cdr3_nt: TGTGCCAGTAGTATACCCGACAGGGAAAGCAATCAGCCCCAGCATTTT; cdr3_aa: CASSIPDRESNQPQHF